These 31 T cell receptor beta chains originate from one sample sequenced in a study of CD8 T cells in ankylosing spondylitis. TCRdb itself ran the 5' RACE reads through MiXCR, one entry per CDR3 protein. The sample holds 150,000 or so distinct CDR3 sequences, around 19% seen once. The sample comprised blood, either unsorted or a sorted T cell fraction (not recorded which). These receptors all come from a male donor with ankylosing spondylitis or in good health (not recorded which).

This clonotype has a count of ten or more. The chain combines TRBV12-3 or TRBV12-4 with TRBJ1-5, with 7 bases fitting TRBD1. The V gene end was trimmed by 5 bases and the J gene end by 4 bases; junction bases not matched to a gene: 5. CDR3 size: 14 residues. The CDR3 DNA is TGTGCCAGCAGTCCCCCAGGGGGAAATCAGCCCCAGCATTTT. Translated: CASSPPGGNQPQHF.

This clonotype was recorded a few times. This chain joins TRBV20-1 and TRBJ2-7, with 8 bases matching TRBD1. The junction had 8 bases not matched to a gene; V was cut back by 6 bases and J by 1 base. CDR3 length: 14 residues. Germline CDR1 DFQATT, CDR2 SNEGSKA (reference sequence). CDR3 bases: TGCAGTGCAAAGGGACAGGCCTCGTCCTACGAGCAGTACTTC. Translating gives CSAKGQASSYEQYF.

This sequence joins TRBV7-2 and TRBJ2-3, with TRBD1 as a possible D gene (6 bases). This CDR3 region has 19 residues. Germline V gene sequence: CDR1 SGHTA, CDR2 FQGNSA. The V end lost 1 base, the J end lost 3 bases, and 23 bases lay between the germline ends. Here the CDR3 DNA reads TGTGCCAGCAGCTTAGGGCGAGGGACACCCCGTTACGTGACAGATACGCAGTATTTT. Translation: CASSLGRGTPRYVTDTQYF.

This clonotype has just a few counts. The chain uses TRBV12-3 or TRBV12-4 and TRBJ1-5, with D possibly being TRBD1 (5 bases). The CDR3 spans 15 residues. The germline V and J ends were trimmed by 2 bases and 7 bases, with 15 bases remaining between them. The CDR3, as DNA: TGTGCCAGCAGTTTATCGGGGGGGTTGGTACAGCCCCAGCATTTT. Translation: CASSLSGGLVQPQHF.

The chain has TRBV7-2 and TRBJ1-2; weak D call: TRBD1 (5 bases). The CDR3 runs to 16 residues. V lost 6 bases and J 2 bases, leaving 19 bases between the germline ends. CDR1 SGHTA and CDR2 FQGNSA come from the germline V gene. This CDR3 is CASRLSSGTENYGYTF. The CDR3 bases are TGTGCCAGCAGATTGAGCTCCGGGACTGAGAACTATGGCTACACCTTC.

CDR3 sequence (DNA): TGTGCCAGCAGGCGGACTAGCGCCTTAGAGACCCAGTACTTC. It translates to CASRRTSALETQYF. V gene TRBV12-3 or TRBV12-4 combines with J gene TRBJ2-5; 9 bases agree with TRBD2. The CDR3 sequence is 14 residues long. The ends lost 6 bases at V and 4 bases at J; junction bases unmatched: 6.

The rearrangement uses TRBV29-1 and TRBJ2-4; D assignment may be TRBD1 or TRBD2 (5 bases each). Looked up from germline, CDR1 is SQVTM and CDR2 is ANQGSEA. The CDR3 loop spans 13 amino acids. Trimming took 6 bases from V and 7 from J, leaving 16 bases between them. The CDR3 DNA reads as TGCAGCGTCGGCCCGGGGCCCGGGAACATTCAGTACTTC. It specifies CSVGPGPGNIQYF. The full variable domain, rest sourced from reference TRBV29-1 and TRBJ2-4, is SAVISQKPSRDICQRGTSLTIQCQVDSQVTMMFWYRQQPGQSLTLIATANQGSEATYESGFVIDKFPISRPNLTFSTLTVSNMSPEDSSIYLCSVGPGPGNIQYFGAGTRLSVL.

This chain links TRBV7-9 with TRBJ2-5; tentatively, D is TRBD1 (5 bases). The V and J ends lost 4 bases and 5 bases respectively, with 11 bases between them. Germline-derived CDR1 and CDR2 are SEHNR and FQNEAQ (reference sequence). The CDR3 extends over 13 amino acids. The CDR3 is CASSSLGLETQYF. In DNA form, the CDR3 reads TGTGCCAGCAGCTCACTGGGGCTGGAGACCCAGTACTTC. Combining the CDR3 with reference TRBV7-9 and TRBJ2-5 gives the whole variable domain DTGVSQNPRHKITKRGQNVTFRCDPISEHNRLYWYRQTLGQGPEFLTYFQNEAQLEKSRLLSDRFSAERPKGSFSTLEIQRTEQGDSAMYLCASSSLGLETQYFGPGTRLLVL.

V gene TRBV29-1 combines with J gene TRBJ2-7; a possible D gene is TRBD2 (6 bases). The CDR3 consists of 13 residues. Per germline, CDR1 SQVTM and CDR2 ANQGSEA. The germline V and J ends were trimmed by 6 bases and 7 bases, with 19 bases remaining between them. The CDR3 DNA reads TGCAGCGTCACCCCCACGGGGAGGACAGAGCAGTACTTC. Translating it yields CSVTPTGRTEQYF.

This clonotype was observed at least ten times. The chain is built from TRBV6-1 and TRBJ1-6; TRBD1 aligns across 7 bases. After removal of 6 bases from V and 6 bases from J, the junction contained 11 bases not matched to a gene. Germline lookup yields CDR1 MNHNS and CDR2 SASEGT. CDR3 length: 16 amino acids. As DNA, the CDR3 is TGTGCCAGCAGGTTGAATTCCGGGACAGCTAATTCACCCCTCCACTTT. Translation: CASRLNSGTANSPLHF.

This clonotype was counted many times. V and J are TRBV20-1 and TRBJ2-3; 10 bases match TRBD1. The trim removed 3 bases at V and 7 bases at J, leaving 13 bases unmatched. The CDR3 is 16 amino acids. CDR1 and CDR2 from the germline V gene are DFQATT and SNEGSKA (reference sequence). As DNA, the CDR3 is TGCAGTGCTAGTCTCTCCGGGACAGGGGCGGCCTATACGCAGTATTTT. Protein product: CSASLSGTGAAYTQYF.

This clonotype appeared many times. The chain is built from TRBV27 and TRBJ1-1; D possibly corresponds to TRBD1 (5 bases). This CDR3 region has 14 residues. Trimming stripped 8 bases from V and 8 bases from J, with 21 bases between. The germline V gene has CDR1 MNHEY and CDR2 SMNVEV (reference sequence). The CDR3 sequence is CASGTSRKGLEAFF. CDR3 bases: TGTGCCAGCGGAACAAGTCGTAAGGGGTTAGAAGCTTTCTTT.

The chain recombines TRBV5-1 with TRBJ1-5; 9 bases line up with TRBD1. The CDR3 runs 15 residues. V trimming: 1 base; J trimming: 6 bases; junction bases outside the gene matches: 5. The germline CDR1 and CDR2 sequences are SGHRS and YFSETQ. CDR3 in amino acids: CASSLTGGQGQPQHF. As DNA, the CDR3 is TGCGCCAGCAGCTTGACAGGGGGCCAGGGTCAGCCCCAGCATTTT. The full variable domain, its missing parts supplied by reference TRBV5-1 and TRBJ1-5, is KAGVTQTPRYLIKTRGQQVTLSCSPISGHRSVSWYQQTPGQGLQFLFEYFSETQRNKGNFPGRFSGRQFSNSRSEMNVSTLELGDSALYLCASSLTGGQGQPQHFGDGTRLSIL.

This clonotype was recorded many times. The V call is TRBV5-1, the J call TRBJ1-2; 12 positions match TRBD1. Germline V gene data show CDR1 as SGHRS and CDR2 as YFSETQ. CDR3 length: 15 amino acids. The V and J ends lost 0 bases and 8 bases, in that order; junction bases with no gene match: 5. The CDR3 nucleotides read TGCGCCAGCAGCTTGGCGGGGACAGGGGGCGAAGGCTACACCTTC. Its protein is CASSLAGTGGEGYTF.

The chain combines TRBV5-5 with TRBJ2-2, with D possibly being TRBD2 (6 bases). The CDR3 loop spans 18 amino acids. The V gene's germline CDR1 is SGHKS and CDR2 YYEKEE (reference sequence). V gave up 4 bases and J gave up 5 bases, with 24 bases separating them. CDR3 loop: CASSVLTSLAPRTGELFF. The CDR3, as DNA: TGTGCCAGCAGCGTATTGACTAGTTTAGCCCCCCGAACCGGGGAGCTGTTTTTT.

The table lists this clonotype with many counts. This chain uses TRBV20-1 with TRBJ1-2; no reliable D call. V was pared by 0 bases and J by 4 bases, with 12 bases between. CDR3 length: 14 amino acids. From germline, CDR1 is DFQATT and CDR2 SNEGSKA (reference sequence). As DNA, the CDR3 is TGCAGTGCTAGAGATACGGCCAGCGGCTATGGCTACACCTTC. This encodes CSARDTASGYGYTF.

The chain joins TRBV3-1 to TRBJ1-1; tentatively, D is TRBD1 (6 bases). Trimming took off 1 base at V and 1 base at J, with 10 bases between the two ends. CDR1 and CDR2 (germline): LGHDT, YNNKEL (reference sequence). The CDR3 loop spans 15 amino acids. The CDR3, as DNA: TGTGCCAGCAGCCAAGGGGTACAGGGGAACACTGAAGCTTTCTTT. Translation: CASSQGVQGNTEAFF.

This clonotype was counted ten times or more. V and J are TRBV5-1 and TRBJ2-7; 7 positions match TRBD1. V lost 4 bases to trimming and J lost 0 bases; unmatched junction nucleotides: 4. CDR3 length: 14 amino acids. CDR1 SGHRS and CDR2 YFSETQ come from the germline V gene. The CDR3 protein is CASSPTGSSYEQYF. The DNA of the CDR3 is TGCGCCAGCAGCCCGACAGGGAGCTCCTACGAGCAGTACTTC.

This clonotype appeared a few times. The chain uses TRBV6-4 and TRBJ2-1; possibly TRBD1 for D (6 bases). Germline CDR1 reads MRHNA; CDR2 reads SNTAGT. The CDR3 contains 16 residues. V lost 3 bases, J lost 9 bases, and 21 bases lay in between. In nucleotides, the CDR3 is TGTGCCAGCAGTGAACCGAGTTTCCCAGGGGCGAGTGAGCAGTTCTTC. The encoded protein is CASSEPSFPGASEQFF.

This clonotype was recorded many times. The chain links TRBV20-1 to TRBJ2-7; D possibly matches TRBD1 or TRBD2 (6 bases each). This CDR3 contains 14 residues. Trimming cost V 7 bases and J 1 base, with 17 bases left between them. Germline V gene lookup returns CDR1 DFQATT and CDR2 SNEGSKA (reference sequence). CDR3 DNA sequence: TGCAGTGTCAGAGGGGGGACATCTTCCTACGAGCAGTACTTC. Its translation: CSVRGGTSSYEQYF.

The chain employs TRBV11-2 and TRBJ2-2; possibly TRBD1 for D (6 bases). This CDR3 comprises 13 residues. V was pared by 9 bases and J by 6 bases, with 14 bases between. Germline CDR1 is SGHAT and CDR2 is FQNNGV. The CDR3, as DNA: TGTGCCAGTTCTAGGGGGAGCGCCGGGGAGCTGTTTTTT. Amino acids: CASSRGSAGELFF.

This clonotype was detected ten times or more. This chain links TRBV4-1 with TRBJ2-5, with D unresolved. The germline gives CDR1 MGHRA, CDR2 YSYEKL. Deletions cut 0 bases from V and 0 bases from J, with 14 bases between. The CDR3 loop spans 17 amino acids. The CDR3 DNA reads as TGCGCCAGCAGCCAAGACTGGCCATTTAAGTACCAAGAGACCCAGTACTTC. Protein: CASSQDWPFKYQETQYF.

This clonotype was seen ten or more times. The chain is built from TRBV29-1 and TRBJ1-1; tentative D call: TRBD1 (5 bases). CDR3 length: 13 residues. Per germline, CDR1 SQVTM and CDR2 ANQGSEA. V was cut by 7 bases and J by 0 bases, with 12 bases left in between. The CDR3 DNA reads TGCAGCGCCGGCCCCAGGGTGAACACTGAAGCTTTCTTT. This encodes CSAGPRVNTEAFF.

This clonotype was recorded many times. The DNA for the CDR3 is TGCAGCGTTGCGGGACAAAATAGCAATCAGCCCCAGCATTTT. Protein sequence: CSVAGQNSNQPQHF. The gene calls are TRBV29-1 and TRBJ1-5; tentative D call: TRBD1 (6 bases). The germline gives CDR1 SQVTM, CDR2 ANQGSEA. The CDR3 covers 14 residues. Trimming removed 4 bases from V and 0 bases from J, with 10 bases in between.

This clonotype has ten or more counts. The chain uses TRBV15 and TRBJ1-5; D uncertain. The V gene lost 8 bases and the J gene lost 6 bases, with 14 bases spanning the gap. Germline V CDR1 and CDR2: LNHNV, YYDKDF (reference sequence). This CDR3 comprises 13 residues. DNA of the CDR3: TGTGCCACCCGGGGAGGAGACGGTCAGCCCCAGCATTTT. The encoded protein is CATRGGDGQPQHF.

The chain employs TRBV27 and TRBJ2-1; D may be TRBD1 or TRBD2 (5 bases each). CDR3 length: 14 amino acids. The germline gives CDR1 MNHEY, CDR2 SMNVEV (reference sequence). Trimming shortened V by 9 bases and J by 7 bases, and 19 bases separated the two germline ends. The CDR3: CASSRGGPWNEQFF. CDR3 coding DNA: TGTGCCAGTTCCCGGGGCGGACCTTGGAATGAGCAGTTCTTC.

The chain carries TRBV5-5 and TRBJ1-1, with D perhaps TRBD1 (6 bases). The V gene's germline CDR1 is SGHKS and CDR2 YYEKEE (reference sequence). V was clipped by 0 bases and J by 4 bases, with 7 bases between them. This CDR3 is built from 13 residues. The CDR3 protein is CASSLDRVTEAFF. CDR3 bases: TGTGCCAGCAGCTTGGACAGGGTCACTGAAGCTTTCTTT.

The sample holds one count of this clonotype. A much larger clone is a single base away; this may be a read error. The chain is built from TRBV6-5 and TRBJ1-1; D may be TRBD1 (6 bases). Per germline, CDR1 MNHEY and CDR2 SVGAGI. The CDR3 is made up of 14 amino acids. CDR3 sequence reads: CDSSYRGGEAEAFF. For the CDR3, the DNA is TGTGACAGCAGTTACAGAGGGGGAGAAGCTGAAGCTTTCTTT.

The gene calls are TRBV5-5 and TRBJ1-4; D is ambiguous. CDR1 is SGHKS and CDR2 is YYEKEE in the germline V gene (reference sequence). V was pared by 1 base and J by 0 bases, with 7 bases between. The CDR3 is made up of 15 amino acids. The CDR3 loop reads CASSLWLSTNEKLFF. Here the CDR3 DNA reads TGTGCCAGCAGCTTGTGGCTGTCAACTAATGAAAAACTGTTTTTT.

This clonotype has ten or more counts. The rearrangement joins TRBV5-6 to TRBJ2-7; D is undetermined. The CDR3 has 15 amino acids. V gave up 3 bases and J gave up 3 bases, with 16 bases separating them. Germline V gene data show CDR1 as SGHDT and CDR2 as YYEEEE. CDR3: CASSWTLGNFYEQYF. The CDR3 nucleotides are TGTGCCAGCAGCTGGACCTTGGGGAATTTCTACGAGCAGTACTTC.

This rearrangement joins TRBV7-9 to TRBJ1-4, with a possible D match to TRBD1 (5 bases). The germline V gene has CDR1 SEHNR and CDR2 FQNEAQ (reference sequence). Trimming removed 4 bases at V and 3 bases at J, with 15 bases between. The length of the CDR3 is 16 residues. CDR3 loop: CASSSTNGGANEKLFF. CDR3 nucleotides: TGTGCCAGCAGCTCCACCAACGGGGGGGCTAATGAAAAACTGTTTTTT.